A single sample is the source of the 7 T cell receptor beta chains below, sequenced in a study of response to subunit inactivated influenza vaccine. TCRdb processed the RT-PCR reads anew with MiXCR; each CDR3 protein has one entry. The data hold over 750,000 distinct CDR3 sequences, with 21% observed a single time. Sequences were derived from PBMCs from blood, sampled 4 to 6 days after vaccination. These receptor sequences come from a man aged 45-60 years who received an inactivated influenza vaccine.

Written as DNA, the CDR3 is TGTGCCAGCAGCCAAGTCGGGCAGGTCTACGAGCAGTACTTC. This encodes CASSQVGQVYEQYF. The chain combines TRBV4-2 with TRBJ2-7; no definite D call. V dropped 1 base and J dropped 3 bases, with 10 bases sitting between them. This CDR3 is 14 amino acids long. Per germline, CDR1 LGHNA and CDR2 YNFKEQ.

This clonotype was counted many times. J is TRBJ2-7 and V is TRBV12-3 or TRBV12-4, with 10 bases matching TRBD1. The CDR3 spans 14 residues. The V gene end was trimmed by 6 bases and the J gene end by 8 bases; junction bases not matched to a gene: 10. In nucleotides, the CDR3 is TGTGCCAGCAGCCAAGCGGACAGGGGGGGACAGCAGTACTTC. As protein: CASSQADRGGQQYF.

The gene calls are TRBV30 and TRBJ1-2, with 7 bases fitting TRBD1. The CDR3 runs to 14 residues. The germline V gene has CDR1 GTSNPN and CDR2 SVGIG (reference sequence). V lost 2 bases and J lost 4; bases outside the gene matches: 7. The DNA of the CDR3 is TGTGCCTGGAGTCAGGACAGGTTCGTCTATGGCTACACCTTC. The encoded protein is CAWSQDRFVYGYTF.

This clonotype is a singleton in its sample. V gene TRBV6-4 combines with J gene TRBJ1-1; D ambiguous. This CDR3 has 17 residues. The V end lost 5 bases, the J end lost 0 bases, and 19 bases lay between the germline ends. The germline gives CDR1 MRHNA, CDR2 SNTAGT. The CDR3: CASSYNFRGKLNTEAFF. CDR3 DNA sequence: TGTGCCAGCAGTTACAACTTTCGGGGTAAATTGAACACTGAAGCTTTCTTT.

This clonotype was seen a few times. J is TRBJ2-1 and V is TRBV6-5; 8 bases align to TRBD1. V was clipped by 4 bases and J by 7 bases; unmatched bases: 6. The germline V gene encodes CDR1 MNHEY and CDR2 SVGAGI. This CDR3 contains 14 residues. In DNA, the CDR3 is TGTGCCAGCAGTTTGTGGGACAGGATTAATGAGCAGTTCTTC. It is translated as CASSLWDRINEQFF.

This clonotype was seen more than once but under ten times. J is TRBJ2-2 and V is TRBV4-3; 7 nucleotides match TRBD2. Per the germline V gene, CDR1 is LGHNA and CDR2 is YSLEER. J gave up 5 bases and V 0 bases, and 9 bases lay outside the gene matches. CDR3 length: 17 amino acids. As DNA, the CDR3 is TGCGCCAGCAGCCAAGACCCTATGGGAGGGAAAACCGGGGAGCTGTTTTTT. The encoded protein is CASSQDPMGGKTGELFF.

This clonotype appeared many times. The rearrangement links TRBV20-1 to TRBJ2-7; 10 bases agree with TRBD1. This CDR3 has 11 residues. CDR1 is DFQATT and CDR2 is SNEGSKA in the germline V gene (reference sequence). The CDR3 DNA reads TGCAGGGGGGACAGGGGTAAAGAGCAGTACTTC. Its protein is CRGDRGKEQYF.